One sample yielded the 7 T cell receptor beta chains listed below, sequenced in a study of T-cell reconstitution after alpha-beta-depleted transplantation in children. Study-wide findings and caveats: T-cell counts and diversity were attributed mostly to newly produced T cells one year after transplant.

These receptors are not linked to any known antigen. TCRbeta library construction was performed incorporating unique molecular identifiers. A single record per CDR3 protein comes from TCRdb applying MiXCR to the PCR reads. This sample yields about 300,000 distinct CDR3 sequences, of which 7.5% to 9% are seen a single time; 8.5% to 9.5% belongs to the top ten. The sample here was peripheral blood, taken 360 days after TCRalphabeta/CD19-depleted stem cell transplant. Receptors originate from a female patient aged 2 to 10 who had a stem cell transplant for Fanconi anemia, so the T cells may come from the graft donor.

This clonotype appeared a few times. The rearrangement joins TRBV20-1 to TRBJ1-2; D not certain. The CDR3 length is 14 residues. The V end was cut by 3 bases, the J end by 6 bases, with 17 bases between. The V gene's germline CDR1 is DFQATT and CDR2 SNEGSKA (reference sequence). For the CDR3, the DNA is TGCAGTGCTAGGGGTGTATTGCAGACAAATGGCTACACCTTC. Its translation: CSARGVLQTNGYTF.

This clonotype was recorded at least ten times. The chain recombines TRBV6-5 with TRBJ2-1; D is perhaps TRBD2 (6 bases). Trimming left V 2 bases short and J 1 base short, with 15 bases between. Germline CDR1 is MNHEY and CDR2 is SVGAGI. The CDR3 length is 17 residues. CDR3 DNA sequence: TGTGCCAGCAGTTACAGGTCCGGGACTGGATCCTACAATGAGCAGTTCTTC. Translated: CASSYRSGTGSYNEQFF.

This clonotype was seen many times. V usage is TRBV7-9 and J usage is TRBJ2-7; the D is unclear. The V gene's germline CDR1 is SEHNR and CDR2 FQNEAQ (reference sequence). Trimming removed 3 bases from V and 6 bases from J, with 12 bases in between. The CDR3 has 13 amino acids. The CDR3 loop is CASSFPSEFEQYV. The CDR3 nucleotides are TGTGCCAGCAGCTTTCCGTCGGAGTTCGAGCAGTACGTC.

This clonotype was observed a few times. The V gene is TRBV12-3 or TRBV12-4, the J gene TRBJ1-6, with D tentatively TRBD1 (5 bases). Deletions cut 3 bases from V and 6 bases from J, with 12 bases between. The CDR3 consists of 15 residues. The CDR3 here is CASSFAGTVNSPLHF. The CDR3 DNA is TGTGCCAGCAGTTTTGCCGGGACGGTTAATTCACCCCTCCACTTT.

Points on this clonotype: This could be a read error, since a much larger clone is one nucleotide away. The gene calls are TRBV10-2 and TRBJ2-7; 7 nucleotides agree with TRBD1. Trimming removed 6 bases from V and 1 base from J; junction bases left unmatched: 6. This CDR3 contains 14 residues. The germline V gene has CDR1 WSHSY and CDR2 SAAADI. CDR3 nucleotides: TGCGCCAGCAGGACCGGGACAGCATCCTACGAGCAGTACTTC. It codes for CASRTGTASYEQYF.

J is TRBJ2-3 and V is TRBV3-1, with 10 bases that match TRBD2. Trimming removed 1 base from V and 2 bases from J; junction bases left unmatched: 9. Germline values: CDR1 LGHDT, CDR2 YNNKEL (reference sequence). The CDR3 runs 18 residues. The CDR3 here is CASSQVMEAGGLTDTQYF. The CDR3 region has the DNA TGTGCCAGCAGCCAAGTTATGGAAGCGGGGGGGCTCACAGATACGCAGTATTTT.

Many counts were recorded for this clonotype. This chain uses TRBV5-1 with TRBJ2-1, with 7 bases lining up with TRBD2. V was pared by 4 bases and J by 0 bases, with 4 bases of the junction left unmatched. The CDR3 loop spans 15 amino acids. Germline V gene data show CDR1 as SGHRS and CDR2 as YFSETQ. The CDR3 DNA follows: TGCGCCAGCAGCGTAGGCGGGAGCTCCTACAATGAGCAGTTCTTC. Protein sequence: CASSVGGSSYNEQFF.